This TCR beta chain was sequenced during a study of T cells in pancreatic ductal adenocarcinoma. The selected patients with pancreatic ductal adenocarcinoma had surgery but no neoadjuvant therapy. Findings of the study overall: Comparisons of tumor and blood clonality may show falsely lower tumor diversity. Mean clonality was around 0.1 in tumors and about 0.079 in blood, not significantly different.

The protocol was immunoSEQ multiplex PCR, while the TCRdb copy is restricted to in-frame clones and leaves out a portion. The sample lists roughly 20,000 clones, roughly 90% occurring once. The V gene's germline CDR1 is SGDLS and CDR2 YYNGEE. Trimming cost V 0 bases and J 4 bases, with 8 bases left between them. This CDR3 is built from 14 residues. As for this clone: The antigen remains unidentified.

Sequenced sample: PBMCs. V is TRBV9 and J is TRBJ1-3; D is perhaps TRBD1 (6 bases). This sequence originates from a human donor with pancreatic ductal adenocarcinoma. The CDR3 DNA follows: TGTGCCAGCAGCGTAGAGGGGGACGGAAACACCATATATTTT. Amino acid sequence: CASSVEGDGNTIYF.